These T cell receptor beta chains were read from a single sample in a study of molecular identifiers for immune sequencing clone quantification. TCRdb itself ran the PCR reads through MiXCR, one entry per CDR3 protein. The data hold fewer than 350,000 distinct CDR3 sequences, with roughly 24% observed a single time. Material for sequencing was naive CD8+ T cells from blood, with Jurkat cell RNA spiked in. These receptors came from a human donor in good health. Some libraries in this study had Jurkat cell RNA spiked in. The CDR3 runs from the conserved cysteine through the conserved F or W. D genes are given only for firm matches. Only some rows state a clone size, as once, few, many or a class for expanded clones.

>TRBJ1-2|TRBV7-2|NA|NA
TGTGCCAGCAGCTTAGGTGGGGTGGATGGCTACACCTTC
CASSLGGVDGYTF
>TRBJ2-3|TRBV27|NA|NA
TGTGCCAGCAGTCGGGGGACAGAGACGCAGTATTTT
CASSRGTETQYF
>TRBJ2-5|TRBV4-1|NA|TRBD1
TGCGCCAGCAGCCCGGGGACAGGGGGCGATGAGACCCAGTACTTC
CASSPGTGGDETQYF
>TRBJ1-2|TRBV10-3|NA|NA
TGTGCCATCAGTGAGTCCGGGACCGACTATGGCTACACCTTC
CAISESGTDYGYTF
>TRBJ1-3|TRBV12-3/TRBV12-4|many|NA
TGTGCCAGCAGTTTCGGCGTATCTGGAAACACCATATATTTT
CASSFGVSGNTIYF
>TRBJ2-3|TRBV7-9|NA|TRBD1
TGTGCCAGCAGCTTTATGTCAGGGGGTGAAGGAGATACGCAGTATTTT
CASSFMSGGEGDTQYF
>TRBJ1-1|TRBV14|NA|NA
TGTGCCAGCAGCCAAGCCCAGACAGGCAGAAGTGAAGCTTTCTTT
CASSQAQTGRSEAFF
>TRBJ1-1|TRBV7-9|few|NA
TGTGCCAGCAGCCCGAAAGGACGCATGAACACTGAAGCTTTCTTT
CASSPKGRMNTEAFF
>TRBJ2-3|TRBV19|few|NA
TGTGCCAGCGGATTGGACCCAACTACGCAGTATTTT
CASGLDPTTQYF
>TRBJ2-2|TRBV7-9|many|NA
TGTGCCAGCAGCCTCGACCCGAACACCGGGGAGCTGTTTTTT
CASSLDPNTGELFF
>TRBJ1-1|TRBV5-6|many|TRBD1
TGTGCCAGCAGCGTTGGACAGGGCCCGATCCCTGAAGCTTTCTTT
CASSVGQGPIPEAFF
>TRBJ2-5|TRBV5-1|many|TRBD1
TGCGCCAGCAGCTCCTACCCGGGACAGGGTCGAGAGACCCAGTACTTC
CASSSYPGQGRETQYF
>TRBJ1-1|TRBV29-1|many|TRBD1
TGCAGCGTTGCAGGGGGGGAGAACACTGAAGCTTTCTTT
CSVAGGENTEAFF
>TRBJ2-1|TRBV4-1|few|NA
TGCGCCAGCAGCCAACGGAGCTCCTACAATGAGCAGTTCTTC
CASSQRSSYNEQFF
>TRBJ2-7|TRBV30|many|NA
TGTGCCTGGACCTTAGGAGGGCACGAGCAGTACTTC
CAWTLGGHEQYF
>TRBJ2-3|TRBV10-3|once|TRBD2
TGTGCCATCAGTGAGTCTCCTAGCGGGAGCACAGATTCGCAGTATTTT
CAISESPSGSTDSQYF
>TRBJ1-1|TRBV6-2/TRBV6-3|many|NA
TGTGCCAGCGGAGCCTTTTGGAACACTGAAGCTTTCTTT
CASGAFWNTEAFF
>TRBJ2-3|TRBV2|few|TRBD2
TGTGCCAGCAGGGGTTGGGTAGCGGGAGAGTCCGAGAAGGTAACAGATACGCAGTATTTT
CASRGWVAGESEKVTDTQYF
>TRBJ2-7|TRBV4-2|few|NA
TGTGCCAGCAGCCCCCTCCCCAGCGCTCCCTACGAGCAGTACTTC
CASSPLPSAPYEQYF
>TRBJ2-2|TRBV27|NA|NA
TGTGCCGTAGGGGCAGGGTTGGCCGGGGAGCTGTTTTTT
CAVGAGLAGELFF
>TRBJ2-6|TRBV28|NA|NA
TGTGCCAGCAGTTTTCGGGGTCTGGGGGCCAACGTCCTGACTTTC
CASSFRGLGANVLTF
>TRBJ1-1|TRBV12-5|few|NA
TGTGCTAGTGCTGGATTGCGGTCCACTGAAGCTTTCTTT
CASAGLRSTEAFF
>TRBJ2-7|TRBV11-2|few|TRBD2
TGTGCCAGCAGTAGCGGGGGGATGTCATCCTACGAGCAGTACTTC
CASSSGGMSSYEQYF
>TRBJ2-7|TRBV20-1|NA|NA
TGCAGTGCTACGAAACGGGGATCCGGCTACGGGCAGTACTTC
CSATKRGSGYGQYF
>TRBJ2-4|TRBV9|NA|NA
TGTGCCAGCAGTGGACAGCAAAACATTCAGTACTTC
CASSGQQNIQYF
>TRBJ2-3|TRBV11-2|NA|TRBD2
TGTGCCAGCAGCCACCTAGCGGGAGGTGGCACAGATACGCAGTATTTT
CASSHLAGGGTDTQYF
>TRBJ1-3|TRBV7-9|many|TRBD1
TGTGCCAGCAGCTCCATCAGGGGGCCTGGAAACACCATATATTTT
CASSSIRGPGNTIYF
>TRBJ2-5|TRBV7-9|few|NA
TGTGCCAGCAGCCAATACCAAGAGACCCAGTACTTC
CASSQYQETQYF
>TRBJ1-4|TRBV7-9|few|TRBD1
TGTGCCAGCAGCTGGGGAGGGGGCGCCGAAAAACTGTTTTTT
CASSWGGGAEKLFF
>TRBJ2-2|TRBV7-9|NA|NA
TGTGCCAGCACCGATATTCAAGGGGGAGCGAACACCGGGGAGCTGTTTTTT
CASTDIQGGANTGELFF
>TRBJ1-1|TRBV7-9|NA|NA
TGTGCCAGCAGCTTTCCCCCTACAAAGAACACTGAAGCTTTCTTT
CASSFPPTKNTEAFF
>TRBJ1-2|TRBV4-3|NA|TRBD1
TGCGCCAGCAGCCAAGAGAGGTGGCAGGGGGCTATCTATGGCTACACCTTC
CASSQERWQGAIYGYTF
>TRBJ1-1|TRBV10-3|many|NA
TGTGCCATCAGTGAGTCGTCCGGAGGGACTGAAGCTTTCTTT
CAISESSGGTEAFF
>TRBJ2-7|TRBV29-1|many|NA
TGCAGCGTTGTGTCAGGGGTCGAGCAGTACTTC
CSVVSGVEQYF
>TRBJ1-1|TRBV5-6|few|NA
TGTGCCAGCAGCTTGTTGGGGGGTGAGGCTTTCTTT
CASSLLGGEAFF
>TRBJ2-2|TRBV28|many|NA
TGTGCCAGCAGTTTAGGGTTTCCCGGGGAGCTGTTTTTT
CASSLGFPGELFF
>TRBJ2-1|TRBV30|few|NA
TGTGCCTGGAGCGGTAGTTCATATGAGCAGTTCTTC
CAWSGSSYEQFF
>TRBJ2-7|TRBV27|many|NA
TGTGCCAGCCGTAGCGGGACAGGTTACGAGCAGTACTTC
CASRSGTGYEQYF
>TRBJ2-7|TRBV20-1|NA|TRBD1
TGCAGTGCTGCCCAGGACAGGGGACCTACGGAGCAGTACTTC
CSAAQDRGPTEQYF
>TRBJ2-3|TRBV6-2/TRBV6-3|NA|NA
TGTGCCAGCAGTCACACGGACAGTGAGTATTTT
CASSHTDSEYF
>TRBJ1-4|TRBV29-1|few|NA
TGCAGCGTGGGGGATTATAATGAAAAACTGTTTTTT
CSVGDYNEKLFF
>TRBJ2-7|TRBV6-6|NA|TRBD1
TGTGCCAGCAGTTACACCCGGGACAGCTCCTACGAGCAGTACTTC
CASSYTRDSSYEQYF
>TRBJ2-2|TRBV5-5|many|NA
TGTGCCAGCAGCTTCTACACCGGGGAGCTGTTTTTT
CASSFYTGELFF
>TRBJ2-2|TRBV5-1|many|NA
TGCGCCAGCAGTTTTACCGGGGGAGGCACCGGGGAGCTGTTTTTT
CASSFTGGGTGELFF
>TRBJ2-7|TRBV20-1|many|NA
TGCAGTGCTTCACACAGATTCTCCTACGAGCAGTACTTC
CSASHRFSYEQYF
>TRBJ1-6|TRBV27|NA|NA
TGTGCCAGCAGTGTACTACGGGGGGGCCGGTCCCCCCTCAATTCACCCCTCCACTTT
CASSVLRGGRSPLNSPLHF
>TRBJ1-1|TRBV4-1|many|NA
TGCGCCAGCAGCCAAGGGACAGATACTGAAGCTTTCTTT
CASSQGTDTEAFF
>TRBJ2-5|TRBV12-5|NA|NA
TGTGCTAGTGGTTTACCTTTGGACCCCTTCGGAGAGACCCAGTACTTC
CASGLPLDPFGETQYF
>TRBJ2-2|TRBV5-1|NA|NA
TGCGCCAGCAGCCACAGTCCCGGGGAGCTGTTTTTT
CASSHSPGELFF
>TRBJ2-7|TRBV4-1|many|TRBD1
TGCGCCAGCAGCCAAGAGACAGGGAGCTCCTACGAGCAGTACTTC
CASSQETGSSYEQYF
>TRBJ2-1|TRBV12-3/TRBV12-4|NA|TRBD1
TGTGCCAGCAAGCAGGGGACAGCCTACAATGAGCAGTTCTTC
CASKQGTAYNEQFF
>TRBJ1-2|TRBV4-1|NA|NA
TGCGCCAGCAGCCAAGGTACAGGGAGTTATGTTTATGGCTACACCTTC
CASSQGTGSYVYGYTF
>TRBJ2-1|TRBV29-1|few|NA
TGCAGCGTTCTCGTACAGGGCTCCGCGATCAATGAGCAGTTCTTC
CSVLVQGSAINEQFF
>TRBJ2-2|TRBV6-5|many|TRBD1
TGTGCCAGCAGATTTCGGGACAGCCCGAACACCGGGGAGCTGTTTTTT
CASRFRDSPNTGELFF
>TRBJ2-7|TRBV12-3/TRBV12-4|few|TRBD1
TGTGCCAGCAGATCGACAGGGGCGAATGAGGAGCAGTACTTC
CASRSTGANEEQYF